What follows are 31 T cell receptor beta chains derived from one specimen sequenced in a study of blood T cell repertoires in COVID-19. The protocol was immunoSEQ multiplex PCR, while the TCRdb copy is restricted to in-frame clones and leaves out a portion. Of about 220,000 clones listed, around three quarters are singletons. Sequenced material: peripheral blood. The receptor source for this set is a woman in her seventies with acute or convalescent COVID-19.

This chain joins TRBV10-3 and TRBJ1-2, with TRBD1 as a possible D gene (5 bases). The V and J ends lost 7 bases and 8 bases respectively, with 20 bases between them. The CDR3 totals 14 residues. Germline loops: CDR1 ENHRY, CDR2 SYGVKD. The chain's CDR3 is CAITPQVPRSGYTF. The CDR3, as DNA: TGTGCCATCACTCCACAGGTTCCTCGGAGCGGCTACACCTTC.

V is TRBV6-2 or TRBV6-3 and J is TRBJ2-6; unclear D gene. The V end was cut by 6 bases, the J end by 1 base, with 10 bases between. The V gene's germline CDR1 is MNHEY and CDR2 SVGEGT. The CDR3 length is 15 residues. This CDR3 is CASSSRPSGANVLTF. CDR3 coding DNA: TGTGCCAGCAGCTCGCGCCCATCTGGGGCCAACGTCCTGACTTTC.

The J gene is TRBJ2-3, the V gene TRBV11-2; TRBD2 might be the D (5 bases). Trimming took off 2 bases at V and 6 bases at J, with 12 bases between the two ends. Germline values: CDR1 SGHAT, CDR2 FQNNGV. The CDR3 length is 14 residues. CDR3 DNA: TGTGCCAGCAGCTTAAGTACGGGATGGGATACGCAGTATTTT. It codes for CASSLSTGWDTQYF.

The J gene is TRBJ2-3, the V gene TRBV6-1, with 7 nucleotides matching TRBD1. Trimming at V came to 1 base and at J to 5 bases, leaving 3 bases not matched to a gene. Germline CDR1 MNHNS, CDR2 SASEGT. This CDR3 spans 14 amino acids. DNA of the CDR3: TGTGCCAGCAGTGAAGGGCAGGGGGTAGATACGCAGTATTTT. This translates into CASSEGQGVDTQYF.

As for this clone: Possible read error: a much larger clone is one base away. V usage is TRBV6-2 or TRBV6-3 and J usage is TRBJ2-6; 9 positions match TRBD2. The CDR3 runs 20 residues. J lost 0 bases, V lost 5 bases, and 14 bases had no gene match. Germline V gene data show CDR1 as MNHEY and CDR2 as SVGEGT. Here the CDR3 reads CASSIYGGRGGFSGANVLTF. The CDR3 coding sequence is TGTGCCAGCAGTATCTACGGGGGGCGGGGGGGCTTCTCTGGGGCCAACGTCCTGACTTTC.

CDR3 bases: TGTGCCACCAGTGATCAGGCCTGGGGGGAAGATACGCAGTATTTT. This translates into CATSDQAWGEDTQYF. The chain links TRBV24-1 to TRBJ2-3; possibly TRBD2 for D (6 bases). CDR1 and CDR2 from the germline V gene are KGHDR and SFDVKD. The length of the CDR3 is 15 residues. The V gene lost 3 bases and the J gene lost 5 bases, with 14 bases spanning the gap.

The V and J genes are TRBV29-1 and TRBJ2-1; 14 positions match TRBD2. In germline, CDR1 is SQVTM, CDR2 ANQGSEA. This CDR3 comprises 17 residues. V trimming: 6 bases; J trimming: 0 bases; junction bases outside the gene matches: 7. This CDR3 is CSVATSGGGTSYNEQFF. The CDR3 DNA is TGCAGCGTCGCGACTAGCGGGGGGGGAACCTCCTACAATGAGCAGTTCTTC.

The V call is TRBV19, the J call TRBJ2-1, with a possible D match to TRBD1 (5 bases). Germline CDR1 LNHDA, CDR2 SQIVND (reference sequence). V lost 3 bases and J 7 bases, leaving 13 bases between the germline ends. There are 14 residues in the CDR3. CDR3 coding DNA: TGTGCCAGTAGTATGGGGCCCGGCAGAAATGAGCAGTTCTTC. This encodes CASSMGPGRNEQFF.

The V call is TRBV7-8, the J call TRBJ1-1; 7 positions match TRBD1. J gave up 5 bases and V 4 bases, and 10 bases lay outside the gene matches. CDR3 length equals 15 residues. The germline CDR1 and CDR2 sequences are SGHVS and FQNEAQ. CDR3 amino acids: CASSYYRDRATEAFF. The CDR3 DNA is TGTGCCAGCAGCTATTACCGTGACAGGGCAACTGAAGCTTTCTTT.

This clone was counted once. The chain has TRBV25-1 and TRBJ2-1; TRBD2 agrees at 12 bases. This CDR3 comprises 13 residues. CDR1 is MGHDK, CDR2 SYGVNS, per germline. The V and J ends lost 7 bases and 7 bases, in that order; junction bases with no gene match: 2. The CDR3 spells CASTSGGANEQFF. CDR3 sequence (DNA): TGTGCCAGCACTAGCGGGGGGGCAAATGAGCAGTTCTTC.

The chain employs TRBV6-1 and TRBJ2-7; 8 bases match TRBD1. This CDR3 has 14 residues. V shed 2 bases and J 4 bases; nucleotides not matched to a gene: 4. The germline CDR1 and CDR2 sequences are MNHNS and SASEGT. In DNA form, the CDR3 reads TGTGCCAGCAGTGAATGGGGACAGGAGTACGAGCAGTACGTC. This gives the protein CASSEWGQEYEQYV.

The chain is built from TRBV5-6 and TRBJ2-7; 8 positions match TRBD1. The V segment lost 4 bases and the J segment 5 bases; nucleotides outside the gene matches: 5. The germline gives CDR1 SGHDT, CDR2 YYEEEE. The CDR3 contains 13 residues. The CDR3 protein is CASSAGQGDEQYF. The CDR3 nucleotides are TGTGCCAGCAGCGCCGGACAGGGAGACGAGCAGTACTTC.

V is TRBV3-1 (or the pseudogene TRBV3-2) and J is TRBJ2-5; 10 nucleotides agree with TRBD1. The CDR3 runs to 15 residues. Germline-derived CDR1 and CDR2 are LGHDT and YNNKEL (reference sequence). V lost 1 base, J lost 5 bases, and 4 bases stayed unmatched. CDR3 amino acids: CASSQGDRGPETQYF. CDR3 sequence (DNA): TGTGCCAGCAGCCAAGGGGACAGGGGTCCCGAGACCCAGTACTTC.

In nucleotides, the CDR3 is TGTGCCAGCAGTCCCGGGACAGGGTCCGGGGGCCGGTTCTTC. Residues: CASSPGTGSGGRFF. The chain employs TRBV6-5 and TRBJ2-1, with 9 nucleotides matching TRBD1. CDR3 size: 14 residues. CDR1 and CDR2 (germline): MNHEY, SVGAGI. V was clipped by 5 bases and J by 15 bases; unmatched bases: 14.

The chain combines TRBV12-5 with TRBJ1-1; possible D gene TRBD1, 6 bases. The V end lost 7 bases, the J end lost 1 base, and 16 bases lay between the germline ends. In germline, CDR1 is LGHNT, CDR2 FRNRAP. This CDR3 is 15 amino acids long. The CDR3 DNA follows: TGTGCTAGTGCTAGGCGAGGGGGGGGGAACACTGAAGCTTTCTTT. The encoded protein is CASARRGGGNTEAFF.

CDR3 residues: CASSSGQAWGQETQYF. CDR3 in DNA: TGTGCCAGCAGCTCTGGACAGGCATGGGGACAAGAGACCCAGTACTTC. The J gene is TRBJ2-5, the V gene TRBV6-2 or TRBV6-3, with 7 positions matching TRBD1. Germline values: CDR1 MNHEY, CDR2 SVGEGT. This CDR3 has 16 amino acids. Unmatched junction bases numbered 12, after V lost 6 bases and J lost 2 bases.

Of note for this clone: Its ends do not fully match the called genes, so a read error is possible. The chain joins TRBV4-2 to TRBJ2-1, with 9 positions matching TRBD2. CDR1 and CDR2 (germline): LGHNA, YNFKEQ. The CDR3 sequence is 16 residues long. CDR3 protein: CARSHGRGGAGDEQFF. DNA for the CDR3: TGTGCCCGCAGCCACGGGCGCGGGGGGGCGGGAGATGAGCAGTTCTTC.

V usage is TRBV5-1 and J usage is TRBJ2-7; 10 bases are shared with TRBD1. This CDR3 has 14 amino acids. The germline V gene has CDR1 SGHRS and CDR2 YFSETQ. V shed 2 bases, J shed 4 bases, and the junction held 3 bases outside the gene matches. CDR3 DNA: TGCGCCAGCAGCTTCCGGGACAGGGGTTACGAGCAGTACTTC. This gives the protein CASSFRDRGYEQYF.

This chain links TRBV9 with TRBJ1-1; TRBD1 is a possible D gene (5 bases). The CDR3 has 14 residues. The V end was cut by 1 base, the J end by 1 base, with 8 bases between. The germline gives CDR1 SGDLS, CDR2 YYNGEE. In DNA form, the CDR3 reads TGTGCCAGCAGCGTACGGGGGAAGAACACTGAAGCTTTCTTT. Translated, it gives CASSVRGKNTEAFF. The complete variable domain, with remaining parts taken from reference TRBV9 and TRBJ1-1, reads DSGVTQTPKHLITATGQRVTLRCSPRSGDLSVYWYQQSLDQGLQFLIQYYNGEERAKGNILERFSAQQFPDLHSELNLSSLELGDSALYFCASSVRGKNTEAFFGQGTRLTVV.

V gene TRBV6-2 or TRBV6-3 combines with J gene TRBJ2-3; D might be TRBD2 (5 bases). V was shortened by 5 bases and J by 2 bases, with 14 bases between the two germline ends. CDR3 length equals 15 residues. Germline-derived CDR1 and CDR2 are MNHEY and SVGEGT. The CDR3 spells CASSKGLTLTDTQYF. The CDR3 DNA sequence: TGTGCCAGCAGTAAAGGACTGACCCTCACAGATACGCAGTATTTT.

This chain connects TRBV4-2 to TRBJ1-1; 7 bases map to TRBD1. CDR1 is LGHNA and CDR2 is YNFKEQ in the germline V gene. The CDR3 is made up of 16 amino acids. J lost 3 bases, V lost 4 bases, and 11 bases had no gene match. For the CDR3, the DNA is TGTGCCAGCAGCCCCTGGACCTCCCAGGGGGACACTGAAGCTTTCTTT. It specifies CASSPWTSQGDTEAFF.

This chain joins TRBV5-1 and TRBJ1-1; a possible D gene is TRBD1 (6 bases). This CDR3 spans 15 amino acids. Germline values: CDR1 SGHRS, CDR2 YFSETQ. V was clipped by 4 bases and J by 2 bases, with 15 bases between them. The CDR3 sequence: CASSENWDKNTEAFF. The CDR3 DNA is TGCGCCAGCAGCGAAAATTGGGACAAAAACACTGAAGCTTTCTTT.

The CDR3 region is CATATTGTKNTGELFF. In DNA form, the CDR3 reads TGTGCCACGGCTACAACCGGGACTAAAAACACCGGGGAGCTGTTTTTT. The genes are TRBV27 and TRBJ2-2, with 7 bases fitting TRBD2. This CDR3 is 16 amino acids long. The germline V gene has CDR1 MNHEY and CDR2 SMNVEV (reference sequence). The V and J ends lost 10 bases and 2 bases, in that order; junction bases with no gene match: 13.

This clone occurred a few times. The CDR3, as DNA: TGTGCCAGCAGCTTGGGACTAGCGGGCCACAATGAGCAGTTCTTC. Translated: CASSLGLAGHNEQFF. V and J are TRBV11-3 and TRBJ2-1; 12 nucleotides agree with TRBD2. J lost 5 bases, V lost 3 bases, and 2 bases had no gene match. Germline CDR1 and CDR2: SGHNT and YENEEA. This CDR3 region has 15 residues.

CDR3 DNA: TGCGCCAGCAGCCAAGACTTTCGGGGGGTTGTCTACGAGCAGTACTTC. This gives the protein CASSQDFRGVVYEQYF. The genes are TRBV4-1 and TRBJ2-7, with 7 nucleotides matching TRBD2. This CDR3 is built from 16 residues. Losses at the gene ends were 0 bases for V and 3 bases for J; bases not matched to a gene: 8. Germline-derived CDR1 and CDR2 are MGHRA and YSYEKL.

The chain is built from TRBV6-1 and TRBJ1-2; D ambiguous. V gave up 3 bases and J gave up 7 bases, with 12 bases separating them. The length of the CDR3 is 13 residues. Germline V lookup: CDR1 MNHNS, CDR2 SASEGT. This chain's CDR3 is CASSDTSLGGYTF. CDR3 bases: TGTGCCAGCAGTGATACTTCCCTCGGTGGCTACACCTTC.

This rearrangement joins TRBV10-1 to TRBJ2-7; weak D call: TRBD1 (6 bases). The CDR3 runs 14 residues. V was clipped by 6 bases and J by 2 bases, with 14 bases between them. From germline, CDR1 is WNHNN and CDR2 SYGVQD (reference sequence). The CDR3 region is CASSANDRPYEQYV. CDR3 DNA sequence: TGCGCCAGCAGCGCCAATGACAGGCCCTACGAGCAGTACGTC.

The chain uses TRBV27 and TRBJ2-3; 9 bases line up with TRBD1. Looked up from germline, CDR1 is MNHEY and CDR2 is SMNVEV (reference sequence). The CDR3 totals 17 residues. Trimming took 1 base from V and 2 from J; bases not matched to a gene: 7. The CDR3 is CASSLFRDRDTTDTQYF. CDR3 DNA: TGTGCCAGCAGTTTATTCCGGGACAGGGACACCACAGATACGCAGTATTTT.

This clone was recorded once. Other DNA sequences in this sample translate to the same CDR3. CDR3 loop: CASSSGSGNTIYF. The CDR3 DNA is TGCGCCAGCAGTTCAGGGTCGGGAAACACCATATATTTT. This chain uses TRBV5-1 with TRBJ1-3, with D tentatively TRBD1 (5 bases). CDR1 SGHRS and CDR2 YFSETQ come from the germline V gene. V lost 5 bases and J 4 bases, leaving 10 bases between the germline ends. The CDR3 has 13 residues.

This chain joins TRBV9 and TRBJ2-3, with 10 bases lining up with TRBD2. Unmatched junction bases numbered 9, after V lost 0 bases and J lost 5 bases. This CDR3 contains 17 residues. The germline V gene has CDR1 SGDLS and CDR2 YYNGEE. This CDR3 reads CASSVGSSGGAEDTQYF. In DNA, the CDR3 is TGTGCCAGCAGCGTAGGCTCGAGCGGGGGGGCCGAAGATACGCAGTATTTT. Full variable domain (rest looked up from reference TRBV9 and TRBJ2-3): DSGVTQTPKHLITATGQRVTLRCSPRSGDLSVYWYQQSLDQGLQFLIQYYNGEERAKGNILERFSAQQFPDLHSELNLSSLELGDSALYFCASSVGSSGGAEDTQYFGPGTRLTVL.

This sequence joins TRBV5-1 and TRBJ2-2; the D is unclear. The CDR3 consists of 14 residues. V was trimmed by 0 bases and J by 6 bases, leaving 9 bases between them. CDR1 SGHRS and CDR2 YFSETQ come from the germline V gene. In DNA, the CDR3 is TGCGCCAGCAGCTTGGTTGGCAGCGCCGGGGAGCTGTTTTTT. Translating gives CASSLVGSAGELFF.